Listed here are 20 T cell receptor beta chains from one sample, sequenced in a study of blood T cell repertoires in COVID-19. TCRdb keeps only in-frame clones here, not all; method: immunoSEQ multiplex PCR. The table records about 170,000 clones, around 72% of them present only once. Sequenced material: peripheral blood. Receptors originate from an elderly woman with acute or convalescent COVID-19.

This clone has a handful of counts. Other DNA sequences in the same sample also yield this CDR3. The rearrangement uses TRBV11-3 and TRBJ2-2; 11 bases match TRBD2. CDR3 length equals 15 residues. Germline values: CDR1 SGHNT, CDR2 YENEEA. Unmatched junction bases numbered 3, after V lost 5 bases and J lost 4 bases. Here the CDR3 reads CASSPLAGGTGELFF. For the CDR3, the DNA is TGTGCCAGCAGCCCGCTAGCGGGAGGCACCGGGGAGCTGTTTTTT.

The chain employs TRBV28 and TRBJ1-4; 8 bases agree with TRBD1. This CDR3 region has 14 residues. The germline CDR1 and CDR2 sequences are MDHEN and SYDVKM. After removal of 2 bases from V and 8 bases from J, the junction contained 4 bases not matched to a gene. The CDR3: CASSLRTGLEKLFF. In DNA, the CDR3 is TGTGCCAGCAGTTTACGGACAGGGCTGGAAAAACTGTTTTTT.

The chain carries TRBV3-1 (or the pseudogene TRBV3-2) and TRBJ1-1; D is undetermined. The germline V and J ends were trimmed by 1 base and 0 bases, with 12 bases remaining between them. This CDR3 has 16 amino acids. Germline values: CDR1 LGHDT, CDR2 YNNKEL (reference sequence). The CDR3 protein is CASSQGSRLMNTEAFF. The CDR3 DNA follows: TGTGCCAGCAGCCAAGGTAGCCGGTTAATGAACACTGAAGCTTTCTTT.

The rearrangement links TRBV28 to TRBJ1-5; 8 positions agree with TRBD1. Germline V gives CDR1 MDHEN, CDR2 SYDVKM. J was trimmed by 5 bases and V by 7 bases; bases with no gene match: 10. The CDR3 is made up of 15 amino acids. Here the CDR3 DNA reads TGTGCCAGCATCTCGACAGGGGAAGGTTATCAGCCCCAGCATTTT. Protein: CASISTGEGYQPQHF.

The chain employs TRBV27 and TRBJ1-2; possible D gene TRBD1, 5 bases. This CDR3 has 15 amino acids. The germline V gene encodes CDR1 MNHEY and CDR2 SMNVEV (reference sequence). V was shortened by 3 bases and J by 6 bases, with 17 bases between the two germline ends. The CDR3 DNA reads TGTGCCAGCAGTTTTCGGCAGGCGGGGGTAAATGGCTACACCTTC. Its protein product is CASSFRQAGVNGYTF.

The chain links TRBV2 to TRBJ2-4, with 11 bases identical to TRBD1. CDR3 size: 15 residues. Germline trimming cut 6 bases from V and 1 base from J; bases unmatched to any gene: 2. The germline V gene has CDR1 SNHLY and CDR2 FYNNEI. CDR3 coding DNA: TGTGCCAGCAGGGGACAGGGGGGGGCCAAAAACATTCAGTACTTC. Protein: CASRGQGGAKNIQYF.

V is TRBV6-5 and J is TRBJ1-4; weak D call: TRBD1 (5 bases). CDR3 length equals 14 residues. V was shortened by 7 bases and J by 0 bases, with 9 bases between the two germline ends. CDR1 and CDR2 from the germline V gene are MNHEY and SVGAGI. This chain's CDR3 is CASTQQATNEKLFF. In nucleotides, the CDR3 is TGTGCCAGCACACAACAGGCAACTAATGAAAAACTGTTTTTT.

J is TRBJ2-2 and V is TRBV10-3; TRBD1 is a possible D gene (5 bases). Trimming removed 3 bases at V and 0 bases at J, with 8 bases between. There are 15 residues in the CDR3. CDR1 is ENHRY, CDR2 SYGVKD, per germline. CDR3 coding DNA: TGTGCCATCAGTGACAGGGTTGCGAACACCGGGGAGCTGTTTTTT. Translating gives CAISDRVANTGELFF.

The genes are TRBV18 and TRBJ1-3; D is perhaps TRBD1 (5 bases). Trimming shortened V by 2 bases and J by 0 bases, and 11 bases separated the two germline ends. The germline V gene has CDR1 KGHSH and CDR2 LQKENI. CDR3 length: 16 residues. The CDR3 loop is CASSPYDSSSGNTIYF. The CDR3 nucleotides read TGTGCCAGCTCACCATACGACAGCTCCTCTGGAAACACCATATATTTT. The full variable domain, with the rest looked up from reference TRBV18 and TRBJ1-3, is NAGVMQNPRHLVRRRGQEARLRCSPMKGHSHVYWYRQLPEEGLKFMVYLQKENIIDESGMPKERFSAEFPKEGPSILRIQQVVRGDSAAYFCASSPYDSSSGNTIYFGEGSWLTVV.

This clone was observed a single time. The CDR3 reads CASSPGTGIQETQYF. DNA of the CDR3: TGTGCCAGCAGCCCCGGGACAGGGATCCAAGAGACCCAGTACTTC. V is TRBV28 and J is TRBJ2-5, with 9 bases that match TRBD1. The CDR3 totals 15 residues. Germline CDR1 reads MDHEN; CDR2 reads SYDVKM. Trimming removed 6 bases from V and 1 base from J; junction bases left unmatched: 6.

The chain couples TRBV19 to TRBJ2-7; 9 bases map to TRBD2. CDR1 and CDR2 from the germline V gene are LNHDA and SQIVND (reference sequence). The length of the CDR3 is 15 residues. V dropped 3 bases and J dropped 3; count of bases not matched to a gene: 6. The CDR3 DNA reads as TGTGCCAGTAGTATGTATAGCGGGGGTAGCTACGAGCAGTACTTC. This gives the protein CASSMYSGGSYEQYF.

The chain couples TRBV7-3 to TRBJ1-2; D ambiguous. Germline CDR1 is SGHTA and CDR2 is FQGTGA. The CDR3 spans 16 residues. V dropped 0 bases and J dropped 0 bases, with 11 bases sitting between them. The CDR3 loop is CASSLTATEANYGYTF. The CDR3 DNA is TGTGCCAGCAGCTTAACAGCTACAGAAGCTAACTATGGCTACACCTTC.

The gene calls are TRBV5-1 and TRBJ2-1; 13 nucleotides align to TRBD2. This CDR3 spans 16 amino acids. J was trimmed by 7 bases and V by 2 bases; bases with no gene match: 6. The germline V gene has CDR1 SGHRS and CDR2 YFSETQ. CDR3 loop: CASSLPGLAGINEQFF. CDR3 bases: TGCGCCAGCAGCTTACCGGGACTAGCGGGAATAAATGAGCAGTTCTTC.

In its sample, this clone was seen many times. The chain couples TRBV2 to TRBJ2-3; no firm D call. This CDR3 is 14 amino acids long. V gave up 7 bases and J gave up 2 bases, with 13 bases separating them. CDR1 is SNHLY and CDR2 is FYNNEI in the germline V gene. In DNA, the CDR3 is TGTGCCAGCATACTCGATCCCTCCACAGATACGCAGTATTTT. This sequence encodes CASILDPSTDTQYF. The full variable domain, rest sourced from reference TRBV2 and TRBJ2-3, is EPEVTQTPSHQVTQMGQEVILRCVPISNHLYFYWYRQILGQKVEFLVSFYNNEISEKSEIFDDQFSVERPDGSNFTLKIRSTKLEDSAMYFCASILDPSTDTQYFGPGTRLTVL.

The V gene is TRBV28, the J gene TRBJ2-7, with 9 bases that match TRBD1. The CDR3 is made up of 16 amino acids. V shed 4 bases, J shed 1 base, and the junction held 8 bases outside the gene matches. Per germline, CDR1 MDHEN and CDR2 SYDVKM. The CDR3 here is CASSSPGTGKSYEQYF. CDR3 coding DNA: TGTGCCAGCAGTTCCCCCGGGACAGGGAAATCCTACGAGCAGTACTTC.

This clone was detected only once. The CDR3 loop is CASSEALGGVDQETQYF. CDR3 coding DNA: TGTGCCAGCAGTGAAGCTTTAGGCGGGGTGGACCAAGAGACCCAGTACTTC. The gene calls are TRBV6-1 and TRBJ2-5; maybe TRBD2 (6 bases). Per the germline V gene, CDR1 is MNHNS and CDR2 is SASEGT. V was shortened by 0 bases and J by 0 bases, with 14 bases between the two germline ends. The CDR3 is made up of 17 amino acids.

This chain connects TRBV11-2 to TRBJ2-1; 9 bases map to TRBD2. The CDR3 is 14 amino acids. Trimming took 7 bases from V and 3 from J; bases not matched to a gene: 4. From germline, CDR1 is SGHAT and CDR2 FQNNGV. For the CDR3, the DNA is TGTGCCAGCACCGGGACTAGCAGCTACAATGAGCAGTTCTTC. Protein product: CASTGTSSYNEQFF.

The gene calls are TRBV10-3 and TRBJ1-2, with D perhaps TRBD1 (6 bases). Germline CDR1 ENHRY, CDR2 SYGVKD. The CDR3 is made up of 13 amino acids. The germline V and J ends were trimmed by 3 bases and 1 base, with 6 bases remaining between them. The CDR3 DNA reads as TGTGCCATCAGTGACAGGGGTAACTATGGCTACACCTTC. Protein: CAISDRGNYGYTF.

The chain couples TRBV7-9 to TRBJ2-1; 9 bases map to TRBD2. Germline V lookup: CDR1 SEHNR, CDR2 FQNEAQ (reference sequence). The J segment lost 8 bases and the V segment lost 6 bases, leaving 11 bases of the junction unmatched. There are 15 residues in the CDR3. CDR3 sequence reads: CASSYYSGSMDEQFF. The CDR3 nucleotides are TGTGCCAGCAGTTATTATAGCGGGAGTATGGATGAGCAGTTCTTC.

This chain links TRBV4-3 with TRBJ1-5, with TRBD1 identical over 9 bases. From germline, CDR1 is LGHNA and CDR2 YSLEER. The CDR3 totals 16 residues. J lost 6 bases, V lost 0 bases, and 6 bases had no gene match. CDR3 amino acids: CASSQDRDRVGQPQHF. CDR3 bases: TGCGCCAGCAGCCAAGACCGGGACAGGGTAGGTCAGCCCCAGCATTTT.